Sequencing of this T cell receptor beta chain was carried out in a study of T cell responses to AZD1222 COVID-19 vaccine. Study-level findings and limits: Samples come after the peak T cell response, not at day 14.

This table comes from immunoSEQ multiplex PCR, and its TCRdb copy is limited to in-frame clones, with some not included. The sample consists of approximately 140,000 clones, more than 85% of them appearing once. V was clipped by 0 bases and J by 8 bases, with 15 bases between them. The CDR3 runs to 15 residues. CDR1 SGHRS and CDR2 YFSETQ come from the germline V gene. For this clone: Its antigen remains unidentified.

The sequencing used peripheral blood, collected 28 days after the second AZD1222 dose. The rearrangement joins TRBV5-1 to TRBJ2-1; D gene unclear. This TCR was recovered from an adult who received the AZD1222 COVID-19 vaccine. The DNA for the CDR3 is TGCGCCAGCAGCTTGGATCCCCACGGAGTTGATGAGCAGTTCTTC. Translated, it gives CASSLDPHGVDEQFF.